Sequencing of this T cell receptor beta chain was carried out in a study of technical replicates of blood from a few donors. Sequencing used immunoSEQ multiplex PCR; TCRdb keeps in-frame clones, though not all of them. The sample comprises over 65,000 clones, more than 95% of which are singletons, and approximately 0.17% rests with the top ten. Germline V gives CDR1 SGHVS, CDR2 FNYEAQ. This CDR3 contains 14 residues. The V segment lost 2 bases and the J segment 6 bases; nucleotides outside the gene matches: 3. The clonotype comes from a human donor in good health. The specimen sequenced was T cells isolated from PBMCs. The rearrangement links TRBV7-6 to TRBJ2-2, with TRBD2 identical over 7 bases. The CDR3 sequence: CASSLQGGSGELFF. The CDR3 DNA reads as TGTGCCAGCAGCTTACAGGGAGGGTCCGGGGAGCTGTTTTTT.